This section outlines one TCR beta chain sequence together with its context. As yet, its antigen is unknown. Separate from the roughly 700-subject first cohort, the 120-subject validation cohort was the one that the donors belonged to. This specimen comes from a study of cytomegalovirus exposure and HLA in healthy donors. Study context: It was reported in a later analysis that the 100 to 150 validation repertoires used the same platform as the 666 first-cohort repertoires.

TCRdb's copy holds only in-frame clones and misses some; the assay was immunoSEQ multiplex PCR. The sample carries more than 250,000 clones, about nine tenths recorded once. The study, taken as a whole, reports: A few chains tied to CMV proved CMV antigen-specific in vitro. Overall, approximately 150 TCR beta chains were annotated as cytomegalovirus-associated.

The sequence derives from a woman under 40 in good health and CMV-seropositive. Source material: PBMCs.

This CDR3 is CAWSAGLAGGRFSYEQYF. CDR3 in DNA: TGTGCCTGGAGTGCGGGACTAGCGGGGGGGCGTTTCTCCTACGAGCAGTACTTC. The V and J genes are TRBV30 and TRBJ2-7; TRBD2 matches at 16 bases. This CDR3 region has 18 residues. The ends lost 1 base at V and 0 bases at J; junction bases unmatched: 6. Germline values: CDR1 GTSNPN, CDR2 SVGIG (reference sequence).